One TCR beta chain is described in this entry. This sample was taken from a study of blood T cell repertoires in COVID-19. As for the study in general: Whether acute or convalescent, the COVID-19 samples came from the United States, Italy and Spain. The analysed material was cDNA or gDNA that came from T cells, B-cell-depleted T cells, or PBMCs.

Patients of the Seattle cohort, enrolled during active infection, were followed longitudinally. Trimming left V 5 bases short and J 5 bases short, with 8 bases between. The CDR3 is 12 residues long. Germline CDR1 and CDR2: MNHEY and SMNVEV (reference sequence). As originally analysed: Amplified reference gene primers provided the basis for estimating nucleated cell counts. The table came from immunoSEQ multiplex PCR; TCRdb's copy has only in-frame clones and leaves some out. The V and J calls and clone size come from that table; D and trimming were worked out from the DNA. The table shows about 260,000 clones, with roughly 88% occurring only once.

The specimen sequenced was peripheral blood. This sequence originates from a woman aged 70 to 79 with COVID-19, enrolled during active disease. V is TRBV27 and J is TRBJ2-3; D gene uncertain. The CDR3 DNA reads as TGTGCCAGCAGTCCACCGGGAGATACGCAGTATTTT. Its protein product is CASSPPGDTQYF.